This T cell receptor beta chain was identified in a study of early T cells in non-severe SARS-CoV-2 infection. Across the study: With bulk RNA from unsorted whole blood as input, sequencing yielded unpaired chains.

At least ten counts were recorded for this clonotype. Individual cDNA molecules were tagged with unique molecular identifiers. TCRdb re-called the 5' RACE reads through MiXCR, storing one row per CDR3 protein. The table has tens of thousands of distinct CDR3 sequences, 9.3% seen once. CDR3 length: 18 amino acids. The germline V gene encodes CDR1 LGHDT and CDR2 YNNKEL (reference sequence). Trimming pared 0 bases from V and 5 bases from J, leaving 22 bases between. This TCR derives from an adult who was a healthcare worker with PCR-confirmed SARS-CoV-2 infection or an uninfected control (not recorded which). The rearrangement uses TRBV3-1 and TRBJ1-2, with D possibly being TRBD1 (5 bases). Sequenced sample: whole blood. The DNA of the CDR3 is TGTGCCAGCAGCCAAGAGGGCTACCTCATCGGGGGGACTTATGGCTACACCTTC. This sequence encodes CASSQEGYLIGGTYGYTF.